Included here is one T cell receptor (beta chain) sequence, with context. What antigen it recognizes has not been identified. One base away there is no much larger clone; base qualities are not given. Receptor amplification or capture employed the immunoSEQ multiplex PCR assay. The multiplex PCR relied on a mix of 60 forward primers for TCR Vbeta segments and 13 reverse primers for TCR Jbeta segments. The CDR3 region of rearranged TCR beta genes was amplified from genomic DNA by a multiplex PCR assay. On the Illumina HiSeq System, the amplified TCR beta libraries were sequenced as 87-base-pair reads. The study's processing was this. Across the 670 or so repertoires, a later analysis counted tens of millions of unique TCR beta chains, approximately 10 million of which were shared by at least two donors. A nearest-neighbor algorithm error-corrected the raw reads and collapsed the reads into unique sequences, merging closely related sequences to remove PCR and sequencing errors. CDR3 sequences were aligned to IMGT reference sequences to assign V, D and J gene segments. For a sequence to be retained, a match of at least six nucleotides to both a V gene segment and a J gene segment was required. Rearrangements were called productive when the CDR3 lacked stop codons and stayed in frame with V and J; all others were non-productive. Following IMGT convention, CDR3 was defined as the stretch from the second conserved V-encoded cysteine up to the conserved J-encoded phenylalanine. The earlier analysis of a few hundred of the donors excluded sequences that lacked an unambiguous match to a single V gene segment. In an earlier analysis of roughly 500 of the donors, V segments were called functional above 56.7% productive rearrangements and were called segregating when the between-donor standard deviation exceeded 5%. To diagnose cytomegalovirus status from the catalog of TCR beta chain sequences, a statistical classification framework was built. In a later analysis, V and J genes were assigned by comparing TCR nucleotide sequences against IMGT/GENE-DB human TR gene sequences. In a later analysis, CDR3 sequences and most-parsimonious VDJ recombination scenarios were assigned using the TCRdist pipeline. In a later analysis, each TCR beta chain was defined by its CDR3 amino acid sequence together with its V-gene family, and reads lacking a unique V-gene family were excluded. To address suspected cross-contamination and a sequencing artifact, a later analysis removed around 590 highly shared, low-generation-probability nucleotide sequences. In a later analysis, a clonal expansion index was calculated for each public chain from normalized within-repertoire ranks of inferred template counts. Generation probabilities in a later analysis came from a VDJ recombination model fitted to out-of-frame rearrangements, and those results were checked against IGoR. Hypergeometric tests were used in a later analysis to score TCR-TCR, TCR-HLA and TCR-CMV co-occurrence, with a repertoire-size bias correction applied to the TCR pairs. False discovery rates were estimated in a later analysis by permuting HLA or CMV assignments 20 times. In a later analysis, co-occurring TCRs were grouped using DBSCAN, and TCRdist sequence similarity was added for clustering within HLA-allele-positive subsets. Repertoires with fewer than 30,000 or more than 120,000 public chains, plus five repertoires with anomalous nucleotide sharing, were excluded from co-occurrence clustering. Held by TCRdb, this immuneACCESS table contains in-frame sequences only and omits some clones. Under half of the omission traces to an unresolved V gene where checked; the cause of the rest is unknown. V and J calls plus clone size are reproduced from that table; the DNA served to infer D and trimming. The sample table lists around 150,000 clones, around 80% of them with a count of one. Roughly 1.9% of the sample rests with the top ten.

The cohort was made up of 650 to 700 healthy bone marrow donors. All cohort members were sampled while nominally healthy, although unrecorded immune exposures were likely present. Of the approximately 610 cohort members, around 290 had positive CMV serostatus and fewer than 400 had negative CMV serostatus, and CMV serostatus was not recorded for the donor. Every donor gave a peripheral blood sample, and the peripheral blood mononuclear cells from that sample were used for TCR beta sequencing. Genomic DNA extraction from the blood cell samples was performed with the Qiagen DNeasy Blood Extraction Kit. The data were taken from a study of cytomegalovirus exposure and HLA in healthy donors (dated 2017 in TCRdb). Regarding the complete study: An earlier analysis of 587 of the donors reported about 300 Gb of sequence data and 95 million to 130 million unique TCR beta sequences obtained from 180 million or so T cells. The genetic ancestry cluster associated with self-reported Caucasian donors included 81% of the approximately 400 genotyped donors. Typing coverage varied by locus: roughly 620-640 donors for A, B, C, DRB1 and DQB1; under 550 for DQA1; around 570 for DPA1; more than 450 for DPB1. A separate validation cohort of roughly 130 different subjects was used in addition to the approximately 670-subject first cohort. Several DR-DQ haplotypes were treated as single units for association and clustering because of strong linkage in the cohort. Among around 400 genotyped donors of the cohort, an average of roughly 230,000 unique TCR beta nucleotide sequences was sequenced per donor, of which 15% to 20% were non-productive. Donor age, sex, ethnicity and CMV serostatus were compiled together with the repertoire data. In the later analysis, no new phenotypic data were used to find candidate immune exposures; instead, reliance was placed on TCR beta sequences and their occurrence across donors. A later analysis re-examined previously published TCR beta repertoires from over 500 donors and added high-resolution HLA genotyping to investigate patterns of TCR occurrence. Class I and class II HLA loci were covered by the typing at four-digit resolution. All discovery cohort repertoires had been generated on a single sequencing platform. In a later genetic analysis, genome-wide SNP genotypes for about 55% of the roughly 670 donors were used, and that subset was treated as a discovery cohort. To predict cytomegalovirus infection status, the study brought together high-throughput TCR immunosequencing, statistical association of individual TCRs with disease status, and machine learning. Using immunosequencing, the study profiled T cell repertoires from about 650 subjects and related those repertoires to cytomegalovirus serostatus. An earlier analysis of 587 of the donors used high-throughput TCR beta sequencing to judge whether each TCR beta V gene segment behaved as functional or pseudogenic. An early release covering roughly 640 HLA-typed donors comprised about 300 gigabases of sequencing data and roughly 85 million unique TCR sequences. The study aimed to test whether cataloging public T cell receptors could reveal signatures of past pathogen exposure. Overall results and qualifications from the work: It was suggested by the authors that the approach could potentially be generalized to other disease states and immunological phenotypes. A later analysis found that HLA-associated TCR beta chains were more clonally expanded and had lower generation probabilities than equally common non-associated chains. An association between a missense DCLRE1C variant and V-gene and J-gene trimming of TCR beta chains was found in a later genetic analysis and replicated in an independent cohort. Immune exposure information for the cohort was limited to CMV serostatus. In an earlier analysis of approximately 600 of the donors, most TCR beta V segments were observed in productive rearrangements about 87% or about 30% of the time, broadly matching IMGT annotations. Three of the identified cytomegalovirus-associated TCR beta chains were confirmed in vitro to be specific for cytomegalovirus antigens. The classifier was reported to diagnose cytomegalovirus status with high specificity and sensitivity in both the original and validation cohorts. A later analysis reported that several top co-occurrence clusters appeared linked to parvovirus B19, influenza, CMV and Epstein-Barr virus. Because counts were too low, more than 15 rarely observed V segments, including chromosome 9 orphons, were excluded from the earlier analysis of 587 of the donors. A group of highly shared sequence variants was considered likely to be a technical artifact of the sequencing pipeline. Most TCR sequences were seen in very few donors, while some public TCRs were found in many individuals. According to a later genetic analysis, donors in an Asian-associated ancestry cluster had fewer N-insertions in productive TCRs than the approximately 650-donor mean. In a later analysis, TCR association rates were found to vary across HLA loci, with the most associated TCRs seen for DRB1 alleles and the fewest for HLA-C alleles. The study gave a list of about 170 TCR beta chains associated with cytomegalovirus. Correlated functional status among segregating V segments might reflect linkage disequilibrium, but an unknown experimental factor could not be ruled out. Because some donors lacked HLA typing at each locus, the association tests relied only on the typed subset. When HLA alleles, especially DR and DQ, strongly co-occurred, TCR associations were difficult to assign to individual alleles. Roughly uniform sequencing depth across donors was assumed in presence/absence analyses, although this assumption may not hold. This cohort had only TCR beta chains sequenced, and the lack of alpha or paired-chain data limited which features could be detected. Most CMV-associated TCR beta chains appeared to be HLA-restricted in a later analysis, and the HLA associations seemed to be driven largely by CMV exposure. Specific HLA alleles were associated with 15,000 to 20,000 TCR beta sequences at a false discovery rate of 0.05 in a later analysis. A further reported finding was that TCR beta sequences accurately predicted the HLA-A and HLA-B alleles for most subjects in the first cohort. Some IMGT-functional V segments, including TRBV6-2 and TRBV6-3, could not be distinguished by the 87-base-pair reads and were therefore excluded.

The CDR3, from cysteine to phenylalanine, totals 15 residues. CDR3 DNA only is kept here, 45 bases in frame from base 1. CDR1 and CDR2 are drawn from the germline V gene: SGHTA, FQGNSA. After removal of 6 bases from V and 6 bases from J, the junction retains 10 bases not matched to a gene. The clonotype comes from a human donor in good health. The rearranged segments are TRBV7-2 and TRBJ1-2, with 10 bases aligning to TRBD1. What was sequenced was PBMCs. The DNA sequence follows: TGTGCCAGCAGTGGGAGTTCCGGGACAGGGGATGGCTACACCTTC. It encodes CASSGSSGTGDGYTF. The CDR3, completed at both ends by the reference TRBV7-2 and TRBJ1-2 genes, gives the full variable domain GAGVSQSPSNKVTEKGKDVELRCDPISGHTALYWYRQSLGQGLEFLIYFQGNSAPDKSGLPSDRFSAERTGGSVSTLTIQRTQQEDSAVYLCASSGSSGTGDGYTFGSGTRLTVV.